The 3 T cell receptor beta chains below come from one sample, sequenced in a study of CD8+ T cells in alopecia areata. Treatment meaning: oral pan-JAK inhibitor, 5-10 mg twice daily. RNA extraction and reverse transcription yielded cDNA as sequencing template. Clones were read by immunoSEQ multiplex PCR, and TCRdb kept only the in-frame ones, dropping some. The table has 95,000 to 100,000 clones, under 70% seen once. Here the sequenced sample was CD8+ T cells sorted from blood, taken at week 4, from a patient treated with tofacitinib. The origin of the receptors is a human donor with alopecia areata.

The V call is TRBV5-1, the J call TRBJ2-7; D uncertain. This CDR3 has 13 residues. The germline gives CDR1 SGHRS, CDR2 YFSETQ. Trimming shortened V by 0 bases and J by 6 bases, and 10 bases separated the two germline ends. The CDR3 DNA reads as TGCGCCAGCAGCTTGGCCCCGGATTTCGAGCAGTACTTC. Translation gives CASSLAPDFEQYF.

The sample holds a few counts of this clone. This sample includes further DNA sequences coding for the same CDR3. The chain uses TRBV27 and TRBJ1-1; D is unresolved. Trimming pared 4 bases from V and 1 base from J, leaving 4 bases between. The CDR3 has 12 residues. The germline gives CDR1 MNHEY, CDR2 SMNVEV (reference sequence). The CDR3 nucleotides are TGTGCCAGCAGTTCCGGGAACACTGAAGCTTTCTTT. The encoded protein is CASSSGNTEAFF.

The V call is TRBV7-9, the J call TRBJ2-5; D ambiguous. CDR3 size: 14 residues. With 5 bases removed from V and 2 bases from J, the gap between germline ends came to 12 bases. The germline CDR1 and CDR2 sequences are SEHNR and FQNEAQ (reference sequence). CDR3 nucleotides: TGTGCCAGCAGCCCACCTGCGACTCAAGAGACCCAGTACTTC. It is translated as CASSPPATQETQYF.